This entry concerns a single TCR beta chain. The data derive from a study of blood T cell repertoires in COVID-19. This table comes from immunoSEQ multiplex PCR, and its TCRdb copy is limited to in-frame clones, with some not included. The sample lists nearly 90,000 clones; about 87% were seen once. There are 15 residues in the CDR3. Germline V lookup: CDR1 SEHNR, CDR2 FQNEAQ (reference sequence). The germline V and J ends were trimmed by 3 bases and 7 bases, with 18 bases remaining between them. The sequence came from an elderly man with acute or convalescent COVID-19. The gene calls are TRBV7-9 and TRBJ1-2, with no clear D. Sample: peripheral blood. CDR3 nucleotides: TGTGCCAGCAGCTTCGGAGGTGGGCAAGCAGGTGGCTACACCTTC. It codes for CASSFGGGQAGGYTF. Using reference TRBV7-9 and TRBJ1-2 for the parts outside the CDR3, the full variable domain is DTGVSQNPRHKITKRGQNVTFRCDPISEHNRLYWYRQTLGQGPEFLTYFQNEAQLEKSRLLSDRFSAERPKGSFSTLEIQRTEQGDSAMYLCASSFGGGQAGGYTFGSGTRLTVV.